This T cell receptor beta chain was sequenced for a study of blood T cells in healthy people across ages. Turning to this clonotype: What it binds is unknown.

The use of a sample-barcoded 5' primer and a J-beta primer mix characterized a second PCR of 7 to 11 cycles. The template-switch adaptor was a 5' adaptor with 12 random nucleotides. It tagged each cDNA molecule. TCRdb analysed the 5' RACE reads with MiXCR anew, one entry per CDR3 protein. Here the sample spans 250,000 to 300,000 distinct CDR3 sequences, roughly a quarter being singletons. Notes on the study in general: Long-lived donors carried more naive CD4+ cells and greater diversity than aged donors. Diversity was estimated from one million T cells, and these estimates were considered underestimates.

Total RNA, at least 5 micrograms per sample, was extracted from PBMCs. The ends were cut back, 0 bases at V and 0 bases at J, with 2 bases in the middle. The CDR3 is made up of 14 amino acids. In germline, CDR1 is MNHEY, CDR2 SVGAGI. V gene TRBV6-5 combines with J gene TRBJ1-4; D gene ambiguous. The sequence came from a woman between 65 and 79 years old in good health. Material: blood. CDR3 protein: CASSYSSTNEKLFF. The CDR3 nucleotides read TGTGCCAGCAGTTACTCTTCAACTAATGAAAAACTGTTTTTT.